These T cell receptor beta chains were read from a single sample in a study of T-cell reconstitution after alpha-beta-depleted transplantation in children. TCRdb recomputed calls from the PCR reads with MiXCR, one row per CDR3 protein. Here the sample spans around 240,000 distinct CDR3 sequences, roughly a tenth being singletons. This specimen was PBMCs from the stem cell graft donor, taken from the stem cell graft. These TCRs come from a human donor who donated a stem cell graft to a child with SCID. The CDR3 runs from the conserved cysteine through the conserved F or W. A D gene is named only where the DNA matches it firmly. Clone size is shown for a subset of rows, as once, few, many or a class of expanded clone.

clone size,J gene,CDR3 length,D gene,V gene,CDR3 DNA,CDR3 protein
many,TRBJ1-4,15,-,TRBV5-1,TGCGCCAGCAGCCCCGGGGCGGCAGGGGATGAAAAACTGTTTTTT,CASSPGAAGDEKLFF
many,TRBJ2-7,14,-,TRBV5-5,TGTGCCAGCAGCTTGATAGACATTTCCTACGAGCAGTACTTC,CASSLIDISYEQYF
many,TRBJ1-3,14,-,TRBV12-3/TRBV12-4,TGTGCCAGCAGTTTCCAGAGCTCTGGAAACACCATATATTTT,CASSFQSSGNTIYF
many,TRBJ2-7,14,-,TRBV28,TGTGCCAGCAGTTTCTTAGGGAGTAACGACGAGCAGTACTTC,CASSFLGSNDEQYF
many,TRBJ2-7,15,TRBD1,TRBV5-8,TGTGCCAGCAGCTTAGACAGGGCGGGCTCCTACGAGCAGTACTTC,CASSLDRAGSYEQYF
many,TRBJ1-2,13,-,TRBV20-1,TGCAGTGCTAGTCGAACAGCTAACTATGGCTACACCTTC,CSASRTANYGYTF
many,TRBJ2-1,17,-,TRBV24-1,TGTGCCACCATGCCCGGGGCCCATTTCGGGGACCACAATGAGCAGTTCTTC,CATMPGAHFGDHNEQFF
many,TRBJ1-2,16,TRBD1,TRBV12-3/TRBV12-4,TGTGCCAGCAGTTTCATGACAGGGGCCGGGGGAGGTGGCTACACCTTC,CASSFMTGAGGGGYTF
-,TRBJ1-2,19,-,TRBV4-1,TGCGCCAGCAGCCAGGAGGTGGACACAGCGGGGGAAGGCTTCGATGGCTACTCCTTC,CASSQEVDTAGEGFDGYSF
many,TRBJ2-7,13,-,TRBV20-1,TGCAGTGCTAGGAGGGAAAGCTCCTACGAGCAGTACTTC,CSARRESSYEQYF
many,TRBJ1-2,15,-,TRBV9,TGTGCCAGCAGCGCGTTGGCAGACCCTTACTATGGCTACACCTTC,CASSALADPYYGYTF
many,TRBJ1-2,16,-,TRBV10-3,TGTGCCATCAGTGAACGAGTACAGGGCAGCCACTATGGCTACACCTTC,CAISERVQGSHYGYTF
many,TRBJ1-3,16,-,TRBV20-1,TGCAGTGCTAGTACCGCCGAAGAAAACTCTGGAAACACCATATATTTT,CSASTAEENSGNTIYF
few,TRBJ2-1,16,TRBD2,TRBV20-1,TGCAGTGCTAGAGTTTTACTAGCGGACTCCTACAATGAGCAGTTCTTC,CSARVLLADSYNEQFF
many,TRBJ1-2,17,-,TRBV18,TGTGCCAGCTCACCATGGGCAGGACTGGGATCTTGGTATGGCTACACCTTC,CASSPWAGLGSWYGYTF
-,TRBJ1-1,13,-,TRBV4-3,TGCGCCAGCAGCCGCCTTCATGACACTGAAGCTTTCTTT,CASSRLHDTEAFF
many,TRBJ1-1,14,-,TRBV5-6,TGTGCCAGCAACTCGGGACCGCTGAACACTGAAGCTTTCTTT,CASNSGPLNTEAFF
many,TRBJ2-1,14,TRBD2,TRBV20-1,TGCAGTGCCGGATTAGCGGGGGGGGACAATGAGCAGTTCTTC,CSAGLAGGDNEQFF
many,TRBJ2-3,15,TRBD1,TRBV5-1,TGCGCCAGCAGCACACAGGGGATAGGCACAGATACGCAGTATTTT,CASSTQGIGTDTQYF
few,TRBJ2-2,12,-,TRBV2,TGTGCCAGCAGTACCCGGGCCGGGGAGCTGTTTTTT,CASSTRAGELFF
few,TRBJ1-1,14,-,TRBV20-1,TGCAGTGCTGGAGTCTTCGGAGGGAACACTGAAGCTTTCTTT,CSAGVFGGNTEAFF
many,TRBJ1-2,14,-,TRBV7-9,TGTGCCAGCAGCTTGGGGGGGGCGACCTATGGCTACACCTTC,CASSLGGATYGYTF